This TCR beta chain appears in the sequencing data of a study of cytomegalovirus exposure and HLA in healthy donors. Background on the study: The early release's HLA-typed donors yielded 80 million to 95 million unique TCRs. Notes on the study in general: Reported performance of the classifier showed diagnosis of cytomegalovirus status with high specificity and sensitivity. Common viral pathogens were later found to be apparently linked to several of the most significant clusters.

CDR1 is SGHTA and CDR2 is FQGNSA in the germline V gene. The length of the CDR3 is 14 residues. V trimming: 4 bases; J trimming: 11 bases; junction bases outside the gene matches: 12. PCR primers comprised 60 Vbeta and 13 Jbeta primers. This table comes from immunoSEQ multiplex PCR, and its TCRdb copy is limited to in-frame clones, with some not included. Of 220,000 or so clones listed, 78% are singletons. As for this clone: The antigen remains undetermined.

The chain uses TRBV7-2 and TRBJ1-1, with TRBD1 matching over 8 bases. Sample: PBMCs. The source is a male donor in good health and CMV-seronegative. The CDR3 spells CASSSGQAERRAFF. The CDR3 coding sequence is TGTGCCAGCAGCTCGGGACAGGCTGAAAGGCGGGCTTTCTTT.